The clone carrying this T cell receptor (beta chain) was counted between two and nine times. Isolated RNA was reverse transcribed into cDNA used as the sequencing template. Assay: immunoSEQ multiplex PCR; the TCRdb copy retains only in-frame clones and omits some. The sample contains some 120,000 clones, 47% of which appear only once. This CDR3 has 14 amino acids. The germline gives CDR1 MDHEN, CDR2 SYDVKM. The V end lost 6 bases, the J end lost 2 bases, and 14 bases lay between the germline ends. The data derive from a study of CD8+ T cells in alopecia areata. The chain couples TRBV28 to TRBJ2-7; D might be TRBD2 (6 bases). Input material: NKG2D-low CD8+ T cells sorted from blood. The sequence was obtained from a human donor with alopecia areata. The chain's CDR3 is CASSHGDFPYEQYF. CDR3 nucleotide sequence: TGTGCCAGCAGCCATGGGGACTTCCCCTACGAGCAGTACTTC.